The present TCR beta chain was sequenced within a study of brain T cells in children with intractable seizures. Overall study results and limits: Absence of clones before surgery may stem from lower sequencing depth.

Points on this clone: The target antigen is unknown.

CDR1 and CDR2 from the germline V gene are MNHNS and SASEGT. The CDR3 has 16 amino acids. The V segment lost 2 bases and the J segment 5 bases; nucleotides outside the gene matches: 7. Surgery cases with the highest brain T cell transcript signatures were chosen for sequencing. At least one anti-epileptic drug was given before surgery. Generated by immunoSEQ multiplex PCR, the TCRdb table keeps only in-frame clones and is missing some. The data show about 80,000 clones, around 91% seen once. The TCR comes from a girl aged 2-9 years with Rasmussen encephalitis and intractable seizures. Material: peripheral blood, obtained at surgery. V usage is TRBV6-1 and J usage is TRBJ2-7; 12 bases align to TRBD1. CDR3 sequence reads: CASSEPPGQGANEQYF. In nucleotides, the CDR3 is TGTGCCAGCAGTGAACCTCCGGGACAGGGGGCCAACGAGCAGTACTTC.